Each of the 24 T cell receptor beta chains below was sequenced from the same sample in a study of cytomegalovirus exposure and HLA in healthy donors. The primer mix had 60 Vbeta and 13 Jbeta primers. Profiled with immunoSEQ multiplex PCR; TCRdb holds only in-frame clones, not every one. The sample lists 100,000 or so clones, roughly 80% occurring once. Source material: PBMCs. The receptor set was obtained from a man in his forties or fifties in good health and CMV-seronegative.

The rearrangement joins TRBV5-1 to TRBJ2-3, with 8 nucleotides matching TRBD2. V dropped 1 base and J dropped 4; count of bases not matched to a gene: 8. The CDR3 is 16 residues long. The germline CDR1 and CDR2 sequences are SGHRS and YFSETQ. CDR3 sequence: CASSLRAGDSADTQYF. The CDR3 DNA follows: TGCGCCAGCAGCTTGAGAGCGGGGGATAGCGCAGATACGCAGTATTTT.

This chain uses TRBV19 with TRBJ1-1; D remains ambiguous. The germline V and J ends were trimmed by 4 bases and 1 base, with 7 bases remaining between them. CDR1 and CDR2 (germline): LNHDA, SQIVND (reference sequence). The CDR3 contains 13 residues. The CDR3 region has the DNA TGTGCCAGTAGTACCCAACAGAACACTGAAGCTTTCTTT. Protein: CASSTQQNTEAFF.

This clone was counted a single time. The chain combines TRBV28 with TRBJ2-7; 9 bases are shared with TRBD1. The CDR3 runs to 15 residues. The J segment lost 3 bases and the V segment lost 3 bases, leaving 6 bases of the junction unmatched. CDR1 and CDR2 (germline): MDHEN, SYDVKM. CDR3 residues: CASSFSGTGSYEQYV. The CDR3 nucleotides read TGTGCCAGCAGTTTTTCCGGGACAGGGAGCTACGAGCAGTACGTC.

This rearrangement joins TRBV29-1 to TRBJ2-3; maybe TRBD1 (7 bases). Per germline, CDR1 SQVTM and CDR2 ANQGSEA. This CDR3 has 14 residues. The V end was cut by 7 bases, the J end by 6 bases, with 20 bases between. The DNA of the CDR3 is TGCAGCGCCCCCATTGGAGGGGGCGGGGATACGCAGTATTTT. Protein product: CSAPIGGGGDTQYF.

This clone occurred once. At one end the junction does not follow the germline gene, possibly because of a read error. The V and J genes are TRBV10-3 and TRBJ1-1; 8 bases are a match to TRBD1. From germline, CDR1 is ENHRY and CDR2 SYGVKD. This CDR3 is 13 amino acids long. The CDR3 protein is CASSYNRGTEAFF. Here the CDR3 DNA reads TGTGCCAGCAGTTACAACAGGGGGACTGAAGCTTTCTTT.

This clone was seen more than once but under ten times. The J gene is TRBJ1-5, the V gene TRBV28; D unresolved. The CDR3 consists of 14 residues. The germline gives CDR1 MDHEN, CDR2 SYDVKM. Trimming removed 7 bases at V and 0 bases at J, with 10 bases between. CDR3 in DNA: TGTGCCAGCAATCGGGTGGATAGCAATCAGCCCCAGCATTTT. Translating gives CASNRVDSNQPQHF.

The rearrangement links TRBV21-1 to TRBJ1-2. TRBV21-1 is classified as a pseudogene. The CDR3 covers 14 residues. For the CDR3, the DNA is TGTGCCAGCGGACAGCGGGGACTGAACTATGGCTACACCTTC. Translating gives CASGQRGLNYGYTF.

This clone has a single count. The chain employs TRBV11-2 and TRBJ1-5; TRBD1 aligns across 11 bases. Germline trimming cut 5 bases from V and 6 bases from J; bases unmatched to any gene: 9. The CDR3 totals 16 residues. In germline, CDR1 is SGHAT, CDR2 FQNNGV. CDR3 DNA sequence: TGTGCCAGCAGCCCGGGGATTGGACAGGGGGCTCAGCCCCAGCATTTT. Translated: CASSPGIGQGAQPQHF.

This chain connects TRBV2 to TRBJ1-2; D is possibly TRBD1 (5 bases). The germline V and J ends were trimmed by 6 bases and 4 bases, with 9 bases remaining between them. Germline CDR1 SNHLY, CDR2 FYNNEI. The CDR3 extends over 12 amino acids. CDR3 residues: CASRLTAYGYTF. CDR3 sequence (DNA): TGTGCCAGCAGGCTGACAGCCTATGGCTACACCTTC.

A word on this clone: Other DNA sequences in this specimen translate into the identical CDR3. The V call is TRBV9, the J call TRBJ2-2; 14 nucleotides align to TRBD2. CDR3 length equals 17 residues. The junction had 7 bases not matched to a gene; V was cut back by 4 bases and J by 5 bases. Looked up from germline, CDR1 is SGDLS and CDR2 is YYNGEE. CDR3 protein: CASSSRTSGGITGELFF. The CDR3 DNA sequence: TGTGCCAGCAGCTCCCGGACTAGCGGGGGGATAACCGGGGAGCTGTTTTTT.

The rearrangement links TRBV27 to TRBJ2-7; 7 bases fit TRBD1. There are 14 residues in the CDR3. With 5 bases clipped from V and 0 bases from J, the junction kept 4 bases outside the gene matches. From germline, CDR1 is MNHEY and CDR2 SMNVEV (reference sequence). CDR3 nucleotides: TGTGCCAGCAGTCGACAGGGTAGCTCCTACGAGCAGTACGTC. It encodes CASSRQGSSYEQYV.

V gene TRBV29-1 combines with J gene TRBJ2-3, with TRBD1 matching over 7 bases. V was clipped by 7 bases and J by 2 bases; unmatched bases: 6. Germline assignment: CDR1 SQVTM and CDR2 ANQGSEA. This CDR3 contains 13 residues. CDR3 in DNA: TGCAGCGCTAAGGACAGGACCACAGATACGCAGTATTTT. Residues: CSAKDRTTDTQYF.

The rearrangement links TRBV7-8 to TRBJ1-2; no clear D. Germline V lookup: CDR1 SGHVS, CDR2 FQNEAQ. CDR3 length equals 17 residues. The ends were cut back, 5 bases at V and 5 bases at J, with 24 bases in the middle. CDR3 sequence reads: CASSPLVTPRDRYGYTF. In DNA form, the CDR3 reads TGTGCCAGCAGCCCACTAGTGACGCCGAGGGATAGGTATGGCTACACCTTC.

The chain combines TRBV11-2 with TRBJ2-1, with 8 nucleotides matching TRBD2. With 4 bases clipped from V and 7 bases from J, the junction kept 6 bases outside the gene matches. CDR3 size: 14 residues. Germline-derived CDR1 and CDR2 are SGHAT and FQNNGV. CDR3 sequence reads: CASSSGLARNEQFF. The CDR3 DNA sequence: TGTGCCAGCAGCTCCGGACTAGCCCGGAATGAGCAGTTCTTC.

The rearrangement links TRBV5-6 to TRBJ2-3; 9 bases fit TRBD1. Germline trimming cut 1 base from V and 3 bases from J; bases unmatched to any gene: 12. The CDR3 loop spans 18 amino acids. The germline V gene encodes CDR1 SGHDT and CDR2 YYEEEE. CDR3 nucleotide sequence: TGTGCCAGCAGCTTGACAGGGGGCGCGGGTCTGGGGACAGATACGCAGTATTTT. It encodes CASSLTGGAGLGTDTQYF.

There are a few counts of this clone. The J gene is TRBJ2-2, the V gene TRBV7-9, with D possibly matching TRBD1 (6 bases). V lost 8 bases and J 1 base, leaving 11 bases between the germline ends. The CDR3 has 14 amino acids. Germline assignment: CDR1 SEHNR and CDR2 FQNEAQ (reference sequence). CDR3 region: CASHQGQNTGELFF. The CDR3 bases are TGTGCCAGCCATCAGGGACAGAACACCGGGGAGCTGTTTTTT.

The rearrangement links TRBV5-6 to TRBJ2-1; 9 bases are a match to TRBD1. The CDR3 totals 15 residues. Looked up from germline, CDR1 is SGHDT and CDR2 is YYEEEE. Trimming removed 0 bases from V and 7 bases from J; junction bases left unmatched: 5. The CDR3 nucleotides read TGTGCCAGCAGCTTGGGACAGGGGGTATTGAATGAGCAGTTCTTC. Its protein is CASSLGQGVLNEQFF.

This chain connects TRBV7-2 to TRBJ2-7; 7 bases line up with TRBD2. The CDR3 covers 15 residues. After removal of 5 bases from V and 3 bases from J, the junction contained 10 bases not matched to a gene. CDR1 is SGHTA, CDR2 FQGNSA, per germline. The CDR3 spells CASSHPGRGNYEQYV. CDR3 nucleotide sequence: TGTGCCAGCAGCCATCCAGGGCGGGGGAACTACGAGCAGTACGTC.

This clone was observed once. J is TRBJ2-6 and V is TRBV7-2, with D hard to call. V lost 4 bases and J lost 2, with 9 bases in between. CDR1 is SGHTA, CDR2 FQGNSA, per germline. The CDR3 has 15 residues. The CDR3 region is CASSSAGPGANVLTF. The CDR3 nucleotides read TGTGCCAGCAGCTCCGCAGGCCCTGGGGCCAACGTCCTGACTTTC.

This chain connects TRBV11-2 to TRBJ2-3, with D possibly being TRBD2 (6 bases). The CDR3 has 16 residues. The germline V and J ends were trimmed by 5 bases and 2 bases, with 17 bases remaining between them. Germline-derived CDR1 and CDR2 are SGHAT and FQNNGV. The CDR3 DNA is TGTGCCAGCAGCGCCAGCCATGCGGGGATCACAGATACGCAGTATTTT. Translation gives CASSASHAGITDTQYF. The entire variable domain, with the rest obtained from reference TRBV11-2 and TRBJ2-3, is as follows: EAGVAQSPRYKIIEKRQSVAFWCNPISGHATLYWYQQILGQGPKLLIQFQNNGVVDDSQLPKDRFSAERLKGVDSTLKIQPAKLEDSAVYLCASSASHAGITDTQYFGPGTRLTVL.

V gene TRBV27 combines with J gene TRBJ1-1, with 9 bases that match TRBD1. Germline V CDR1 and CDR2: MNHEY, SMNVEV (reference sequence). This CDR3 contains 17 residues. V lost 5 bases and J lost 3; bases outside the gene matches: 13. CDR3 bases: TGTGCCAGCAGTGCAAAGACAGGGGGGGAGATAGACACTGAAGCTTTCTTT. Translation: CASSAKTGGEIDTEAFF.

The V gene is TRBV4-1, the J gene TRBJ1-1; 8 nucleotides match TRBD1. J gave up 6 bases and V 4 bases, and 13 bases lay outside the gene matches. The CDR3 has 16 residues. The germline gives CDR1 MGHRA, CDR2 YSYEKL. The CDR3: CASSPPGTGPMAEAFF. CDR3 nucleotides: TGCGCCAGCAGCCCTCCCGGGACAGGCCCTATGGCTGAAGCTTTCTTT.

The chain combines TRBV2 with TRBJ2-2; 11 bases line up with TRBD2. Germline V lookup: CDR1 SNHLY, CDR2 FYNNEI. The CDR3 is made up of 15 amino acids. Trimming removed 4 bases from V and 5 bases from J; junction bases left unmatched: 3. The CDR3 coding sequence is TGTGCCAGCAGTGTAGCTAGCGGGGGGACCGGGGAGCTGTTTTTT. As protein: CASSVASGGTGELFF.

The V call is TRBV4-1, the J call TRBJ1-4; D is unclear. The CDR3 runs to 13 residues. Trimming left V 6 bases short and J 0 bases short, with 5 bases between. Germline lookup yields CDR1 MGHRA and CDR2 YSYEKL. The DNA for the CDR3 is TGCGCCAGCAGGGCTGCAACTAATGAAAAACTGTTTTTT. Protein: CASRAATNEKLFF.